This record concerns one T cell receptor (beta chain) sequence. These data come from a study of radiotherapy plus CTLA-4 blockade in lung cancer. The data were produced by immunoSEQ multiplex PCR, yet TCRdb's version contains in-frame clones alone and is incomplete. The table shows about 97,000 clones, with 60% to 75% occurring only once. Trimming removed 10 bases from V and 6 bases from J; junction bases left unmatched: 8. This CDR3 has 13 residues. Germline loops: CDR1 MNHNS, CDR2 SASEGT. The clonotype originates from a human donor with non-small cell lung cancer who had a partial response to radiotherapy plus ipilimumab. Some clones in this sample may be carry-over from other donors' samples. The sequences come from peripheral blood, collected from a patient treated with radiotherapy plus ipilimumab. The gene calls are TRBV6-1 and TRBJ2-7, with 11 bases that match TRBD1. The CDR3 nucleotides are TGTGCCACGGACCGGGACAGGGGGTTCGAGCAGTACTTC. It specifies CATDRDRGFEQYF.